This record covers a single TCR beta chain. The data originate from a study of cytomegalovirus exposure and HLA in healthy donors. The CDR3 length is 15 residues. CDR1 and CDR2 from the germline V gene are WSHSY and SAAADI. V trimming: 2 bases; J trimming: 4 bases; junction bases outside the gene matches: 5. The PCR used 60 Vbeta and 13 Jbeta primers. Some clones are missing from TCRdb's copy, which holds only in-frame ones; the method was immunoSEQ multiplex PCR. The sample's table shows 150,000 to 200,000 clones. The sequence was collected from a man aged 25 to 45 in good health and CMV-seronegative. The chain has TRBV10-2 and TRBJ1-1; 9 bases are shared with TRBD1. Sequenced: PBMCs. The CDR3: CASSEGDRVATEAFF. DNA of the CDR3: TGCGCCAGCAGTGAGGGGGACAGGGTGGCCACTGAAGCTTTCTTT.